This T cell receptor beta chain derives from a study of blood T cells in healthy people across ages (dated by TCRdb to between 2014 and 2017). In the study overall: Template switching captured roughly one uniquely barcoded TCR beta cDNA molecule per two T cells in model experiments. Four age groups were formed from the donors: young (average about 16 years), middle-aged (approximately 39), aged (roughly 59) and long-lived (about 80). To avoid experimental bias, donors of different ages were distributed randomly across sequencing lanes. To track age-related changes in TCR beta repertoire diversity, the study relied on deep sequencing normalized with unique cDNA molecular identifiers. Two additional independent replicas of 1 million unique cDNA reads from the same blood draw were analyzed for two donors (one aged 18 to 30 and one aged 80 or older). What the research found in general, with its limitations: The CMV infection status of donors was not known, potentially confounding age-related changes in expanded clonotypes. The long-lived group showed more naive CD4+ T cells, fewer expanded clones and increased TCR diversity than the aged group, suggesting age selection. Estimates of total diversity based on one million sequenced T cells were considered lower bounds and underestimates. Since profiling was done on bulk unsorted PBMCs, naive and antigen-experienced compartments could not be conclusively compared. Observed TCR beta diversity correlated strongly with the percentage of naive T cells measured by flow cytometry. As age increased, observed TCR beta diversity per million T cells dropped in a roughly linear way, and a significant reduction was already evident by age 40.

The method behind the library was 5' RACE. A second PCR of roughly 7 to 12 cycles was performed with a sample-barcoded 5' primer and a J-beta primer mix. Each TCR beta cDNA molecule received a unique molecular identifier from a template-switch 5' adaptor carrying 12 random nucleotides. Each sample yielded at least 3 million CDR3-containing paired-end reads. All of the RNA was converted into first-strand cDNA using the Mint cDNA synthesis kit, with a TRBC-specific oligonucleotide serving as the primer. After uracil-DNA glycosylase treatment, a first 18-cycle PCR used universal primers M1SS and BC2_uni_R on all cDNA. Regarding the original processing steps: For normalization, 1 million high-quality reads, each with a distinct molecular identifier, were randomly selected from each sample. Instead of being binned into consensus sequences, reads that shared molecular identifiers were thrown out. CDR3 identification, clonotype clustering and error correction used MiTCR with a Q25 quality threshold and the strictest error-elimination algorithm. A nonparametric unseen species model using Euler transformation provided a lower-bound estimate of total TCR beta diversity. TCRdb passed the public sequencing reads through fastp at Q25 and MiXCR, retaining productive beta sequences. Merged by CDR3 protein, the rows form single entries marked with the most common genes and DNA. These V and J calls originate from TCRdb's pipeline instead of the authors' own analysis. In all, the sample holds roughly 1.9 million distinct CDR3 sequences, and roughly 43% of those were seen once. Roughly 24% of the sample comes from the top ten.

The roughly 37 donors, aged about 6 to 95 years, were systemically healthy Caucasian individuals from Russia. Ten milliliters of peripheral blood were drawn from each donor into EDTA-treated Vacutainer tubes. Ficoll-Paque density-gradient centrifugation was used to isolate PBMCs, with at least 7 million per sample. Trizol reagent was used to extract total RNA from PBMCs, with at least 6 micrograms per sample. For every donor, flow cytometry on a PBMC aliquot measured the percentage of naive CD45RAhigh/CD27high T cells. Turning to this clonotype: Its antigen is unknown. Within one base of it there is no much larger clone, and no base qualities were kept.

From cysteine to phenylalanine, the CDR3 is 16 amino acids long. Of all the DNA, just the CDR3 is kept, 48 bases in frame from base 1. The germline V end is reduced by 6 bases and the J end by 7 bases; junction bases left unmatched: 7. As encoded in the germline V gene, CDR1 is SGHVS while CDR2 is FQNEAQ. The sample taken for sequencing was blood. The clonotype originates from a human donor in good health. Rearrangement joined TRBV7-8 to TRBJ2-1; a stretch of 15 junction bases matches TRBD2. The nucleotides are TGTGCCAGCAGGCCCGGGACTAGCGGGGGGTTGAATGAGCAGTTCTTC. It codes for CASRPGTSGGLNEQFF.